The 30 T cell receptor beta chains below all came from one sample that was sequenced in a study of T cell responses to AZD1222 COVID-19 vaccine. Method: immunoSEQ multiplex PCR; TCRdb's copy keeps in-frame clones and lacks some. The sample consists of 150,000 or so clones, roughly 90% of them appearing once. The sequencing used peripheral blood, collected on day 0 of AZD1222 vaccination. The receptors come from an adult in good health.

The chain has TRBV6-4 and TRBJ1-5, with no clear D. V was clipped by 7 bases and J by 0 bases, with 10 bases between them. Looked up from germline, CDR1 is MRHNA and CDR2 is SNTAGT. The CDR3 loop spans 14 amino acids. CDR3 sequence: CASKEENSNQPQHF. As DNA, the CDR3 is TGTGCCAGCAAGGAAGAAAATAGCAATCAGCCCCAGCATTTT.

The chain has TRBV15 and TRBJ2-7; 7 nucleotides agree with TRBD1. The ends lost 2 bases at V and 5 bases at J; junction bases unmatched: 12. Germline V gene lookup returns CDR1 LNHNV and CDR2 YYDKDF (reference sequence). This CDR3 is 16 amino acids long. DNA of the CDR3: TGTGCCACCAGCAGATTCATTAGGGGACAGTCCAACGAGCAGTACTTC. Its protein is CATSRFIRGQSNEQYF.

The chain joins TRBV5-1 to TRBJ2-7; 8 bases are shared with TRBD1. The junction had 8 bases not matched to a gene; V was cut back by 4 bases and J by 5 bases. This CDR3 region has 14 residues. Germline V lookup: CDR1 SGHRS, CDR2 YFSETQ. CDR3 in DNA: TGCGCCAGCAGCCTCGGACAGGGTGGCGACGAGCAGTACTTC. It specifies CASSLGQGGDEQYF.

This chain links TRBV15 with TRBJ1-1, with D perhaps TRBD1 (5 bases). V gave up 5 bases and J gave up 3 bases, with 22 bases separating them. Germline V gives CDR1 LNHNV, CDR2 YYDKDF (reference sequence). The CDR3 length is 17 residues. The DNA of the CDR3 is TGTGCCACCAGCCCTCCGGACACAATCCGAAGGGACACTGAAGCTTTCTTT. It is translated as CATSPPDTIRRDTEAFF.

The rearrangement links TRBV12-3 or TRBV12-4 to TRBJ1-1; no definite D call. Trimming took off 5 bases at V and 0 bases at J, with 7 bases between the two ends. The CDR3 runs to 13 residues. The CDR3 sequence is CASSLEVNTEAFF. The CDR3 region has the DNA TGTGCCAGCAGTCTGGAGGTGAACACTGAAGCTTTCTTT.

The chain combines TRBV28 with TRBJ1-2, with D hard to call. Germline CDR1 MDHEN, CDR2 SYDVKM. Trimming took 7 bases from V and 8 from J, leaving 17 bases between them. This CDR3 region has 13 residues. The DNA of the CDR3 is TGTGCCAGCACCTCCATCGGGGTTGTAGGCTACACCTTC. Protein: CASTSIGVVGYTF.

The chain couples TRBV10-3 to TRBJ2-5; 7 bases line up with TRBD1. The CDR3 runs to 13 residues. The germline V gene has CDR1 ENHRY and CDR2 SYGVKD. With 11 bases clipped from V and 2 bases from J, the junction kept 8 bases outside the gene matches. CDR3 sequence reads: CASRTGEQETQYF. The CDR3 DNA sequence: TGTGCCTCCAGGACAGGCGAACAAGAGACCCAGTACTTC.

This clone occurred once. V is TRBV12-5 and J is TRBJ2-4, with D unresolved. Trimming shortened V by 7 bases and J by 5 bases, and 9 bases separated the two germline ends. Germline CDR1 LGHNT, CDR2 FRNRAP. The CDR3 length is 12 residues. CDR3 region: CASARDENIQYF. The CDR3 DNA sequence: TGTGCTAGTGCTCGAGATGAAAACATTCAGTACTTC.

This chain joins TRBV10-3 and TRBJ2-2; tentative D call: TRBD1 (6 bases). This CDR3 region has 13 residues. The ends were cut back, 7 bases at V and 0 bases at J, with 6 bases in the middle. Germline lookup yields CDR1 ENHRY and CDR2 SYGVKD. Written as DNA, the CDR3 is TGTGCCATCACAGGGGCGAACACCGGGGAGCTGTTTTTT. Translating it yields CAITGANTGELFF.

The chain recombines TRBV3-1 (or the pseudogene TRBV3-2) with TRBJ1-2, with D possibly being TRBD1 (6 bases). This CDR3 comprises 16 residues. The V end was cut by 2 bases, the J end by 8 bases, with 21 bases between. Germline CDR1 LGHDT, CDR2 YNNKEL (reference sequence). The CDR3 DNA reads TGTGCCAGCAGCCAAAATCCGGGGGCAGGTATAGAAGGCTACACCTTC. This codes for CASSQNPGAGIEGYTF.

This chain links TRBV4-3 with TRBJ2-5, with TRBD1 matching 8 bases. Germline values: CDR1 LGHNA, CDR2 YSLEER. V trimming: 2 bases; J trimming: 5 bases; junction bases outside the gene matches: 10. The CDR3 sequence is 16 residues long. DNA of the CDR3: TGCGCCAGCAGCCAATACCTGACAGGGGATCTGGAGACCCAGTACTTC. It codes for CASSQYLTGDLETQYF.

The V gene is TRBV11-3, the J gene TRBJ2-1; D is ambiguous. This CDR3 is built from 15 residues. V lost 4 bases and J lost 4, with 14 bases in between. Germline lookup yields CDR1 SGHNT and CDR2 YENEEA. The CDR3 nucleotides are TGTGCCAGCAGCTCCTGGGAAGGGCTATACAATGAGCAGTTCTTC. Translation gives CASSSWEGLYNEQFF.

CDR3 region: CASSLSSLDQPQHF. CDR3 in DNA: TGTGCCAGCAGTTTATCGTCCCTGGATCAGCCCCAGCATTTT. The V call is TRBV27, the J call TRBJ1-5; D is unresolved. Trimming removed 0 bases from V and 5 bases from J, with 8 bases in between. CDR3 length: 14 residues. Germline CDR1 reads MNHEY; CDR2 reads SMNVEV (reference sequence).

This clone was counted once. The rearrangement joins TRBV18 to TRBJ1-2; TRBD1 might be the D (6 bases). CDR1 and CDR2 (germline): KGHSH, LQKENI. This CDR3 has 13 amino acids. V lost 2 bases, J lost 8 bases, and 12 bases lay in between. For the CDR3, the DNA is TGTGCCAGCTCACCAAACAGGGACGGCGGCTACACCTTC. Protein sequence: CASSPNRDGGYTF.

The chain joins TRBV10-1 to TRBJ2-7; D is uncertain. Germline V gives CDR1 WNHNN, CDR2 SYGVQD (reference sequence). V lost 0 bases and J 3 bases, leaving 6 bases between the germline ends. This CDR3 is built from 13 residues. The CDR3 region is CASSESSYYEQYF. The DNA for the CDR3 is TGCGCCAGCAGTGAGTCCTCTTACTACGAGCAGTACTTC.

This sequence joins TRBV19 and TRBJ2-7, with a weak D call TRBD2 (6 bases). The CDR3 sequence is 16 residues long. Germline CDR1 LNHDA, CDR2 SQIVND (reference sequence). Trimming shortened V by 1 base and J by 4 bases, and 17 bases separated the two germline ends. The CDR3 reads CASSIGGLGTSYEQYF. Written as DNA, the CDR3 is TGTGCCAGTAGTATAGGGGGACTGGGGACGTCTTACGAGCAGTACTTC.

This chain joins TRBV6-5 and TRBJ2-7, with 7 nucleotides matching TRBD2. The CDR3 totals 16 residues. V trimming: 4 bases; J trimming: 2 bases; junction bases outside the gene matches: 11. Germline V lookup: CDR1 MNHEY, CDR2 SVGAGI. The CDR3 region is CASSSPASGDAYEQYF. Written as DNA, the CDR3 is TGTGCCAGCAGTTCCCCGGCTAGCGGCGATGCCTACGAGCAGTACTTC.

DNA for the CDR3: TGTGCCAGCAGTGAAGGAAACACCATATATTTT. It encodes CASSEGNTIYF. This sequence joins TRBV2 and TRBJ1-3; D not certain. Trimming removed 1 base at V and 5 bases at J, with 0 bases between. The CDR3 sequence is 11 residues long. Germline V gene lookup returns CDR1 SNHLY and CDR2 FYNNEI.

The chain couples TRBV6-6 to TRBJ1-4; D possibly corresponds to TRBD1 (5 bases). Between the trimmed V and J ends, which lost 8 bases and 7 bases, there was a span of 17 bases. Germline CDR1 reads MNHNY; CDR2 reads SVGAGI (reference sequence). This CDR3 is 14 amino acids long. For the CDR3, the DNA is TGTGCCAGCGTCTCGACAGTTCCAGGTGAAAAACTGTTTTTT. Translating gives CASVSTVPGEKLFF.

The rearrangement links TRBV28 to TRBJ2-7; tentative D call: TRBD2 (5 bases). CDR1 and CDR2 from the germline V gene are MDHEN and SYDVKM. The CDR3 contains 14 residues. Trimming pared 1 base from V and 3 bases from J, leaving 10 bases between. CDR3 region: CASSLYGLHYEQYF. CDR3 coding DNA: TGTGCCAGCAGTTTATACGGACTCCACTACGAGCAGTACTTC.

V gene TRBV19 combines with J gene TRBJ2-4; D may be TRBD2 (6 bases). The CDR3 is 17 amino acids. Deletions cut 6 bases from V and 3 bases from J, with 21 bases between. Germline assignment: CDR1 LNHDA and CDR2 SQIVND (reference sequence). CDR3 residues: CASSPRGGGGRKNIQYF. CDR3 nucleotide sequence: TGTGCCAGTAGCCCTAGGGGAGGTGGTGGGCGCAAAAACATTCAGTACTTC.

The chain links TRBV7-9 to TRBJ2-7; 11 nucleotides agree with TRBD2. CDR1 is SEHNR, CDR2 FQNEAQ, per germline (reference sequence). J was trimmed by 4 bases and V by 5 bases; bases with no gene match: 4. The CDR3 is 14 residues long. CDR3 sequence reads: CASSPTSGGYEQYF. The DNA of the CDR3 is TGTGCCAGCAGCCCAACTAGCGGGGGTTACGAGCAGTACTTC.

This clone was observed a handful of times. The chain joins TRBV6-5 to TRBJ1-1; D unclear. Germline V lookup: CDR1 MNHEY, CDR2 SVGAGI. The length of the CDR3 is 12 residues. V lost 9 bases, J lost 4 bases, and 12 bases lay in between. The CDR3: CASRSWGTEAFF. DNA for the CDR3: TGTGCCAGTAGATCCTGGGGCACTGAAGCTTTCTTT.

V and J are TRBV2 and TRBJ2-7; 9 nucleotides align to TRBD2. The CDR3 covers 13 residues. The germline V gene has CDR1 SNHLY and CDR2 FYNNEI. Trimming took 6 bases from V and 2 from J; bases not matched to a gene: 2. CDR3 sequence: CASRLAGPYEQYF. Here the CDR3 DNA reads TGTGCCAGCAGGCTAGCGGGACCCTACGAGCAGTACTTC.

The genes are TRBV6-2 or TRBV6-3 and TRBJ1-5; TRBD1 aligns across 12 bases. CDR1 and CDR2 from the germline V gene are MNHEY and SVGEGT. The CDR3 has 18 residues. Germline trimming cut 0 bases from V and 0 bases from J; bases unmatched to any gene: 3. In nucleotides, the CDR3 is TGTGCCAGCAGTTACTCGGGGACAGGGGGCTATAGCAATCAGCCCCAGCATTTT. Protein: CASSYSGTGGYSNQPQHF.

V and J are TRBV11-2 and TRBJ2-2; 7 bases are a match to TRBD2. The CDR3 totals 15 residues. Germline CDR1 and CDR2: SGHAT and FQNNGV. J gave up 1 base and V 5 bases, and 4 bases lay outside the gene matches. For the CDR3, the DNA is TGTGCCAGCAGCCCTAGCGGACTGAACACCGGGGAGCTGTTTTTT. This codes for CASSPSGLNTGELFF.

This chain uses TRBV19 with TRBJ2-1, with 9 bases that match TRBD2. The CDR3 extends over 16 amino acids. Germline-derived CDR1 and CDR2 are LNHDA and SQIVND (reference sequence). Unmatched junction bases numbered 10, after V lost 6 bases and J lost 4 bases. The CDR3 coding sequence is TGTGCCAGTAGCCCTCCGGGCGGGGGGGCTTACAATGAGCAGTTCTTC. Translated, it gives CASSPPGGGAYNEQFF.

The rearrangement links TRBV28 to TRBJ2-7, with D possibly being TRBD2 (5 bases). The V and J ends lost 8 bases and 2 bases respectively, with 16 bases between them. Germline V gene sequence: CDR1 MDHEN, CDR2 SYDVKM. This CDR3 has 14 amino acids. The CDR3 DNA sequence: TGTGCCAGCCGGGAAGCGGCCCCTGCCTACGAGCAGTACTTC. This translates into CASREAAPAYEQYF.

V is TRBV5-1 and J is TRBJ1-1, with TRBD1 matching 8 bases. CDR1 and CDR2 (germline): SGHRS, YFSETQ. J lost 3 bases, V lost 1 base, and 2 bases had no gene match. This CDR3 is built from 14 residues. CDR3 protein: CASSLTGGDTEAFF. The DNA for the CDR3 is TGCGCCAGCAGCTTGACAGGGGGGGACACTGAAGCTTTCTTT. Full variable domain (outside the CDR3, taken from reference TRBV5-1 and TRBJ1-1): KAGVTQTPRYLIKTRGQQVTLSCSPISGHRSVSWYQQTPGQGLQFLFEYFSETQRNKGNFPGRFSGRQFSNSRSEMNVSTLELGDSALYLCASSLTGGDTEAFFGQGTRLTVV.

V and J are TRBV28 and TRBJ2-6; 7 bases align to TRBD2. Trimming removed 10 bases from V and 0 bases from J; junction bases left unmatched: 9. The CDR3 length is 16 residues. CDR1 is MDHEN, CDR2 SYDVKM, per germline. The CDR3 DNA sequence: TGTGCCACCTACTTGGGGAGGGCCTCTGGGGCCAACGTCCTGACTTTC. It codes for CATYLGRASGANVLTF.